This TCR beta chain comes out of a study of blood T cells in healthy people across ages. Trimming removed 8 bases at V and 2 bases at J, with 13 bases between. The CDR3 covers 13 residues. Germline V gives CDR1 SQVTM, CDR2 ANQGSEA. Study-level results: Higher diversity, along with more naive CD4+ cells, distinguished long-lived donors from aged donors.

Total RNA, at least 5 micrograms per sample, was extracted from PBMCs. A second PCR of 7 to 11 cycles used a sample-barcoded 5' primer and a J-beta primer mix. TCRdb itself ran the 5' RACE reads through MiXCR, one entry per CDR3 protein. The data contain 800,000 to 950,000 distinct CDR3 sequences, 29% of them singletons. This clonotype was seen at least ten times. As yet, its antigen is unknown. These sequences were also reported in another study, on T cells of mothers and their children. That work contributes: During the second PCR, the M1S primer introduced sample barcodes along with 2-4 random nucleotides. Related mother and child pairs showed slightly greater overlap (not significant) than unrelated pairs did.

The chain recombines TRBV29-1 with TRBJ2-1; D is tentatively TRBD1 or TRBD2 (5 bases each). The sample comprised blood. The TCR originated in a woman between 40 and 55 years old in good health. Written as DNA, the CDR3 is TGCAGCTCCCGGGACGGGACCTACAATGAGCAGTTCTTC. Its protein is CSSRDGTYNEQFF.